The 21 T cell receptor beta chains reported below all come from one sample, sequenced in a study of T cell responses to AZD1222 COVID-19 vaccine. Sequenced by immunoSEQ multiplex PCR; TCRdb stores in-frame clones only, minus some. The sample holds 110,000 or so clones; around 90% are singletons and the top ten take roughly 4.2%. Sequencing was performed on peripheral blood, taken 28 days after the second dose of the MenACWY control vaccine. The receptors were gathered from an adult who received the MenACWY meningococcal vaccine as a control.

CDR3 loop: CASSPGQGATNEKLFF. DNA of the CDR3: TGTGCCAGCAGCCCCGGACAGGGTGCAACTAATGAAAAACTGTTTTTT. V and J are TRBV5-8 and TRBJ1-4, with 8 bases lining up with TRBD1. With V trimmed by 4 bases and J by 0 bases, 5 bases remained unmatched. The CDR3 length is 16 residues. Germline V lookup: CDR1 SGHTS, CDR2 YDEGEE.

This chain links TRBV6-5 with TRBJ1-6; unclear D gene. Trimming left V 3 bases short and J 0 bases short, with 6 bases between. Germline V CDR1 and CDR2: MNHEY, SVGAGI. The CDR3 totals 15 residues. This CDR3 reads CASSYDYSYNSPLHF. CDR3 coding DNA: TGTGCCAGCAGTTATGACTACTCCTATAATTCACCCCTCCACTTT.

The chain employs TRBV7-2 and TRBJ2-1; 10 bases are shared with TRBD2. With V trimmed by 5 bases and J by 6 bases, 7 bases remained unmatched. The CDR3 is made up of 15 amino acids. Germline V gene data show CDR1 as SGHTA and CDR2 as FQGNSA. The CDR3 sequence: CASSPRWTSGNEQFF. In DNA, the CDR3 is TGTGCCAGCAGCCCTAGATGGACTAGCGGCAATGAGCAGTTCTTC.

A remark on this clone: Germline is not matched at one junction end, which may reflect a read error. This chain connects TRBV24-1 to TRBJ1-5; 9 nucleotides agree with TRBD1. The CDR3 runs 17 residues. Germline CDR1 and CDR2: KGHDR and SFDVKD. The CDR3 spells CATSDSGTGFVDQPQHF. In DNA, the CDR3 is TGTGCCACCAGCGATTCCGGGACAGGGTTTGTAGATCAGCCCCAGCATTTT.

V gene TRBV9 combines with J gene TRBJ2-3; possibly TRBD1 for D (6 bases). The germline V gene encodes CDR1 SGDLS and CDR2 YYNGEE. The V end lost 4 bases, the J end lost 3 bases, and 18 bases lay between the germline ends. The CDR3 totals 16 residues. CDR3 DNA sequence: TGTGCCAGCAGCCCCCGCCTACAGGGCGAGACAGATACGCAGTATTTT. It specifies CASSPRLQGETDTQYF. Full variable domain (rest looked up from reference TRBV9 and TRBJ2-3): DSGVTQTPKHLITATGQRVTLRCSPRSGDLSVYWYQQSLDQGLQFLIQYYNGEERAKGNILERFSAQQFPDLHSELNLSSLELGDSALYFCASSPRLQGETDTQYFGPGTRLTVL.

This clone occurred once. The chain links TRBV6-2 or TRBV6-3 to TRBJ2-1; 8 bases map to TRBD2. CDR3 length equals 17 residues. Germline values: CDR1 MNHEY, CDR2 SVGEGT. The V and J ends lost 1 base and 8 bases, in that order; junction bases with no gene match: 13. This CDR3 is CASSYLGLASLRDEQFF. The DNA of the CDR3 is TGTGCCAGCAGTTACTTAGGACTAGCTTCCCTACGCGATGAGCAGTTCTTC.

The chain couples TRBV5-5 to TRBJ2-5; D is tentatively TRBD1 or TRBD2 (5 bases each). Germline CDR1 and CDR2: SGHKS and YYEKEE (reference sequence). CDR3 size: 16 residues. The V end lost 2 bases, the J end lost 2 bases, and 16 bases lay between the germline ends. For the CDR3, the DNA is TGTGCCAGCAGCTTTAATTTTCCGTGGGGGCAAGAGACCCAGTACTTC. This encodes CASSFNFPWGQETQYF.

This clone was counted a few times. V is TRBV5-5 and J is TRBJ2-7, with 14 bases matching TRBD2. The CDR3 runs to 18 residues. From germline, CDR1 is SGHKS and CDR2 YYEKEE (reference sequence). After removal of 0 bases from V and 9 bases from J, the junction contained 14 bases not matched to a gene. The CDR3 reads CASSLGPGTSGSGGTQYF. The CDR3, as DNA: TGTGCCAGCAGCTTGGGTCCGGGGACTAGCGGGAGTGGTGGCACGCAGTACTTC.

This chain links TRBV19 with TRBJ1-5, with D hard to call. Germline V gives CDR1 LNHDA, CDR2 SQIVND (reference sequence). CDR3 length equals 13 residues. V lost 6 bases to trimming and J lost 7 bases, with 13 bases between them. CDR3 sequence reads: CASSSRDGQPQHF. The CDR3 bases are TGTGCCAGTAGCTCAAGGGATGGCCAGCCCCAGCATTTT.

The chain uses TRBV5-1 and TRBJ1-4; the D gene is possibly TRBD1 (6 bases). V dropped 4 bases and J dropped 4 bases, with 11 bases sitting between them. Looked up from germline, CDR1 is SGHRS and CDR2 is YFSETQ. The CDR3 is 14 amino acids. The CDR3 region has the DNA TGCGCCAGCAGCAAAGGGGGGGATAATGAAAAACTGTTTTTT. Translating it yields CASSKGGDNEKLFF.

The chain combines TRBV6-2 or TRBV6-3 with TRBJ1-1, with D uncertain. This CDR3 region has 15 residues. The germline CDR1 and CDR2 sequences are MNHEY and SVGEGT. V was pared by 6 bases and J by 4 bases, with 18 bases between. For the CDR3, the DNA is TGTGCCAGCAGCGGTTTTTGGGCTACGGGCACTGAAGCTTTCTTT. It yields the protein CASSGFWATGTEAFF.

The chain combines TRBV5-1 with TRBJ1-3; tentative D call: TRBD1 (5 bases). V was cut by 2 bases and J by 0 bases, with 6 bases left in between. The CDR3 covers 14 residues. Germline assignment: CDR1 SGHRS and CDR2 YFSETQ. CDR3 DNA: TGCGCCAGCAGCTTTCAGGGCTCTGGAAACACCATATATTTT. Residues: CASSFQGSGNTIYF.

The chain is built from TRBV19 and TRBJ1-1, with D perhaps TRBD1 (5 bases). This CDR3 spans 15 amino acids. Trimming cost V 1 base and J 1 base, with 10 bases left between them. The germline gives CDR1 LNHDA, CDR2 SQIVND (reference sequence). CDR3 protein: CASSIARGWNTEAFF. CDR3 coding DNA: TGTGCCAGTAGTATAGCGCGGGGCTGGAACACTGAAGCTTTCTTT.

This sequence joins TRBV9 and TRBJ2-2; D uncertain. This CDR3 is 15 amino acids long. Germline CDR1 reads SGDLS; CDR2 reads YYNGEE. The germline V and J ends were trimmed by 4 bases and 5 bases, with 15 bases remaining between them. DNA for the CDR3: TGTGCCAGCAGCAAAGAGACGCGGCCGACCGGGGAGCTGTTTTTT. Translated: CASSKETRPTGELFF.

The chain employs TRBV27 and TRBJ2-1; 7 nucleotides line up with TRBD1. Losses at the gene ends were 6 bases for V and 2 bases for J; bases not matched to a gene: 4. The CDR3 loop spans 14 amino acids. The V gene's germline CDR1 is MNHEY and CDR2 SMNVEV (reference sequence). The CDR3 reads CASRPGQTYNEQFF. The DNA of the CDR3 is TGTGCCAGCAGACCGGGACAGACCTACAATGAGCAGTTCTTC.

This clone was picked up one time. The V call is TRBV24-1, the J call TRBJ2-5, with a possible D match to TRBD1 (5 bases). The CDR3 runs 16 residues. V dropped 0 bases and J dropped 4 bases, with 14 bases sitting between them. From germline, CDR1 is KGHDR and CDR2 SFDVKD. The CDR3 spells CATSDLRVGVGETQYF. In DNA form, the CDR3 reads TGTGCCACCAGTGATTTGCGAGTAGGGGTGGGAGAGACCCAGTACTTC.

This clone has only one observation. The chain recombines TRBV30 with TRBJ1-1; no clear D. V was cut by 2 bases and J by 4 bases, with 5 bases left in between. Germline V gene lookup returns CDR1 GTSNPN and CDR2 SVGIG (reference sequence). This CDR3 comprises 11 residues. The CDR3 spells CAWSLSTEAFF. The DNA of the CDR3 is TGTGCCTGGAGTTTGAGCACTGAAGCTTTCTTT.

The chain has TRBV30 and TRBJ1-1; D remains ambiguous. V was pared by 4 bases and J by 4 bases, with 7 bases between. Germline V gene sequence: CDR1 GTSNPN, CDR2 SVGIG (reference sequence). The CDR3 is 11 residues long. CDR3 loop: CAWKNFTEAFF. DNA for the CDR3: TGTGCCTGGAAGAACTTCACTGAAGCTTTCTTT. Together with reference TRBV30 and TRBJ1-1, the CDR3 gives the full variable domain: SQTIHQWPATLVQPVGSPLSLECTVEGTSNPNLYWYRQAAGRGLQLLFYSVGIGQISSEVPQNLSASRPQDRQFILSSKKLLLSDSGFYLCAWKNFTEAFFGQGTRLTVV.

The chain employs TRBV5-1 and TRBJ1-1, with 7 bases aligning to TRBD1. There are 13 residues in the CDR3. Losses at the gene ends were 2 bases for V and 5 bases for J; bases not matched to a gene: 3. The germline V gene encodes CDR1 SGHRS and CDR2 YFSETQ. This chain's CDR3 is CASSLYRGTEAFF. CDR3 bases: TGCGCCAGCAGCTTATACAGGGGAACTGAAGCTTTCTTT.

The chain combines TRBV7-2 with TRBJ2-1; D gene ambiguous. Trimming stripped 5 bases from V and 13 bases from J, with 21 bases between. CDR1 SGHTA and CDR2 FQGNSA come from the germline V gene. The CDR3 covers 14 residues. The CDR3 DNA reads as TGTGCCAGCAGCCCATCGGTCACGGGTACACTTCAGTTCTTC. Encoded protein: CASSPSVTGTLQFF.

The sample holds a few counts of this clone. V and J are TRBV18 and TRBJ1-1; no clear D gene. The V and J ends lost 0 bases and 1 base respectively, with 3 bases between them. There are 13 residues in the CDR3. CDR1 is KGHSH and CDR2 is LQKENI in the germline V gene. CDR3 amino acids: CASSPPTNTEAFF. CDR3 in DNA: TGTGCCAGCTCACCACCTACGAACACTGAAGCTTTCTTT.